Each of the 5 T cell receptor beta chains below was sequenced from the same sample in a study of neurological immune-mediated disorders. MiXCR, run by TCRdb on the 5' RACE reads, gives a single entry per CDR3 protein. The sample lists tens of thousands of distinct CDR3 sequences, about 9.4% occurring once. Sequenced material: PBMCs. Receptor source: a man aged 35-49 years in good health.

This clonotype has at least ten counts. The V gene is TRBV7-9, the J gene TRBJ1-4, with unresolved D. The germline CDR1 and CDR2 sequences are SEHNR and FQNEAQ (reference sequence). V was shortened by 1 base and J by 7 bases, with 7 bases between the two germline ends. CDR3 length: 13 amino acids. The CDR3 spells CASSLEVTEKLFF. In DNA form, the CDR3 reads TGTGCCAGCAGCTTAGAAGTTACTGAAAAACTGTTTTTT.

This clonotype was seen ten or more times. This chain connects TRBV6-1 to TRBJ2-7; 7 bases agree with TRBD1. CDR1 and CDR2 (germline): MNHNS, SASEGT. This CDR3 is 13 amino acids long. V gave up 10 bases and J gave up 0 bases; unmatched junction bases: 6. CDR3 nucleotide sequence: TGTGCCATAGGCCGGGACAGCTCCTACGAGCAGTACTTC. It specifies CAIGRDSSYEQYF.

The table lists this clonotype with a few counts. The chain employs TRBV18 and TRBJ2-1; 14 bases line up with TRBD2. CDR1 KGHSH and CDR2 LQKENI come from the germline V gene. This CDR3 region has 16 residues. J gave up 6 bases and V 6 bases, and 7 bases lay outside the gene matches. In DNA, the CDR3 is TGTGCCAGCTCTCAGGGGACTAGCGGGGGAGTCAATGAGCAGTTCTTC. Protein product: CASSQGTSGGVNEQFF.

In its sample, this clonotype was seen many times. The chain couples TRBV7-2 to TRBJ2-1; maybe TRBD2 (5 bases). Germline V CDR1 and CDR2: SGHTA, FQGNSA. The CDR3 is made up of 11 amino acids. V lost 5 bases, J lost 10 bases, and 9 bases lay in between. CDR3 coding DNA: TGTGCCAGCAGCGGGGAGTACGAGCAGTTCTTC. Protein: CASSGEYEQFF.

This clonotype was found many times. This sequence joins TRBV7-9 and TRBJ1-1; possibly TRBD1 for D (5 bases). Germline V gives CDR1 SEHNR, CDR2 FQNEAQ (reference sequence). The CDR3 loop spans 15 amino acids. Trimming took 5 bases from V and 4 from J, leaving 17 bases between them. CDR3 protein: CASSQAGVGSTEAFF. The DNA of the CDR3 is TGTGCCAGCAGCCAGGCGGGGGTAGGGAGCACTGAAGCTTTCTTT.